The clone carrying this TCR beta chain was counted only a few times. Antigen unknown. The sample originates from a study of response to subunit inactivated influenza vaccine. General study results and limits: Each seasonal influenza vaccination recruits few new T cells, the authors suggested.

CDR1 MNHEY and CDR2 SVGEGT come from the germline V gene. This CDR3 region has 13 residues. Trimming pared 4 bases from V and 6 bases from J, leaving 10 bases between. TCRdb re-derived calls from the RT-PCR reads in MiXCR, one entry per CDR3 protein. In the table there are about 500,000 distinct CDR3 sequences, about 15% of which are singletons. This TCR came from a man between 50 and 75 years old who received an inactivated influenza vaccine. Source: CD4+ T cells sorted from PBMCs, taken roughly 24 months after vaccination. The chain uses TRBV6-2 or TRBV6-3 and TRBJ2-1; D may be TRBD2 (6 bases). This CDR3 reads CASSLLAPNEQFF. CDR3 nucleotide sequence: TGTGCCAGCAGTTTACTAGCCCCCAATGAGCAGTTCTTC.